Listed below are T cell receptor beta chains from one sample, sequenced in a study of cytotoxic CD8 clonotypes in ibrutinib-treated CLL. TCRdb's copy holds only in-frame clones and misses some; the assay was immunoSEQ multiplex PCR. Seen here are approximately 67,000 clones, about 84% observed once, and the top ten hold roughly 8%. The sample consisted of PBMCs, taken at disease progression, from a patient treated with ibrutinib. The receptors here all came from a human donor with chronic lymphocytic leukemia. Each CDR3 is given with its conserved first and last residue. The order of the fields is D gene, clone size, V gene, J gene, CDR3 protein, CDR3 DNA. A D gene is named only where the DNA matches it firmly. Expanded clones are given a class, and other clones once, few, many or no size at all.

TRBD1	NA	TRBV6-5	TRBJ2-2	CASSSGTGVAGELFF	TGTGCCAGCAGTTCCGGGACAGGGGTGGCCGGGGAGCTGTTTTTT
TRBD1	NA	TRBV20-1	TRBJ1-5	CSAPDRGSTHF	TGCAGTGCCCCGGACAGGGGGTCTACGCATTTT
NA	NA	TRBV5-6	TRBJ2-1	CASSLSQGIRSYNEQFF	TGTGCCAGCAGCTTGTCACAAGGGATTAGGTCCTACAATGAGCAGTTCTTC
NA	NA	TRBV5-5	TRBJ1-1	CASSLAPGLSFEAFF	TGTGCCAGCAGCTTGGCCCCGGGACTATCCTTTGAAGCTTTCTTT
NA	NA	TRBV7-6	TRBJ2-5	CASSQTLDQETQYF	TGTGCCAGCAGCCAAACCCTCGATCAAGAGACCCAGTACTTC
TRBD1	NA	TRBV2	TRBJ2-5	CASSARDRVSETQYF	TGTGCCAGCAGCGCCCGGGACAGGGTTTCAGAGACCCAGTACTTC
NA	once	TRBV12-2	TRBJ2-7	CASRLNPGTYEQYF	TGTGCAAGTCGCTTAAATCCAGGTACCTACGAGCAGTACTTC
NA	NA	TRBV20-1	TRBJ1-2	CSAGTNYGYTF	TGCAGTGCTGGGACTAACTATGGCTACACCTTC
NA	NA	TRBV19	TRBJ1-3	CASSIGSASGNTIYF	TGTGCCAGTAGTATTGGGTCGGCATCTGGAAACACCATATATTTT
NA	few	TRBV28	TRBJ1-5	CASRRDAYNQPQHF	TGTGCCAGCAGAAGAGACGCCTACAATCAGCCCCAGCATTTT
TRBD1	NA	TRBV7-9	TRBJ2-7	CASSLKGTGRVEQYF	TGTGCCAGCAGCTTAAAGGGGACAGGGAGAGTAGAGCAGTACTTC
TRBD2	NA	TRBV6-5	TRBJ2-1	CASRRTSGGDNEQFF	TGTGCCAGCCGACGGACTAGCGGGGGGGACAATGAGCAGTTCTTC
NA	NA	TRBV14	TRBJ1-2	CASSQVGQGIRSGYTF	TGTGCCAGCAGCCAAGTTGGTCAGGGAATCCGAAGTGGCTACACCTTC
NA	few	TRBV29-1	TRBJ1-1	CSVHGNTEAFF	TGCAGCGTCCATGGGAACACTGAAGCTTTCTTT
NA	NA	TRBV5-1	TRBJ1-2	CASSESNYGYTF	TGCGCCAGCAGCGAGAGTAACTATGGCTACACCTTC
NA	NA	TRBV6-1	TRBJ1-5	CASRKEGISNQPQHF	TGTGCCAGCAGGAAAGAGGGGATTAGCAATCAGCCCCAGCATTTT
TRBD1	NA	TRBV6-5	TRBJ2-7	CASSYSGTGSSYEQYF	TGTGCCAGCAGTTACTCCGGGACAGGGAGCTCCTACGAGCAGTACTTC
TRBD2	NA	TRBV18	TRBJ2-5	CASSQSGGAQETQYF	TGTGCCAGCTCTCAAAGCGGGGGTGCTCAAGAGACCCAGTACTTC
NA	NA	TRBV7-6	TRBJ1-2	CASSSFKGVLRIYGYTF	TGTGCCAGCAGCTCGTTCAAGGGGGTCTTAAGGATTTACGGCTACACCTTC
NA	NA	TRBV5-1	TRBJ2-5	CASSITSQETQYF	TGCGCCAGCAGTATCACGTCTCAAGAGACCCAGTACTTC
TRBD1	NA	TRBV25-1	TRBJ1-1	CASSVNRGSKAFF	TGTGCCAGCAGTGTAAACAGGGGCTCCAAAGCTTTCTTT
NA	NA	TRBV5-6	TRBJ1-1	CASSLRTEAFF	TGTGCCAGCAGCTTGCGAACTGAAGCTTTCTTT
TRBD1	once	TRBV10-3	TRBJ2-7	CAISKHETGTGPGEF	TGTGCCATCAGTAAACACGAGACCGGGACAGGACCAGGGGAATTC
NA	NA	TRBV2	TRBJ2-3	CATLRSLYTDTQYF	TGTGCCACGCTCAGATCACTTTACACAGATACGCAGTATTTT
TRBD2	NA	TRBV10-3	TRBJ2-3	CAIGRGGNTDTQYF	TGTGCCATCGGGCGCGGGGGAAACACAGATACGCAGTATTTT
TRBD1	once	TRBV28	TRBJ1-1	CASTAGGTEAFF	TGTGCCAGCACCGCAGGGGGCACTGAAGCTTTCTTT
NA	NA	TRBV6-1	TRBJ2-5	CASSERPRETQYF	TGTGCCAGCAGTGAAAGGCCGAGAGAGACCCAGTACTTC
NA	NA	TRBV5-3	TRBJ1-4	CAFGGRRDEKLFF	TGTGCCTTCGGTGGCAGGCGGGATGAAAAACTGTTTTTT
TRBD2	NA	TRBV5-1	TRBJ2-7	CASSLTSGVYEQYF	TGCGCCAGCAGCCTGACTAGCGGCGTCTACGAGCAGTACTTC
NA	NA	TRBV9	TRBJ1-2	CASNVGLTNYGYTF	TGTGCCAGCAACGTAGGGCTAACTAACTATGGCTACACCTTC
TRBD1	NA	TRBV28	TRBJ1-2	CASSSLTGTGRTHGYTF	TGTGCCAGCAGTTCCTTGACCGGGACAGGGAGGACCCATGGCTACACCTTC
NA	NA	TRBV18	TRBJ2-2	CASSPSRGGELFF	TGTGCCAGCTCACCAAGCAGGGGCGGGGAGCTGTTTTTT
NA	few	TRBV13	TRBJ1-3	CASSLSGGEGNTIYF	TGTGCCAGCAGCTTATCGGGGGGCGAAGGAAACACCATATATTTT
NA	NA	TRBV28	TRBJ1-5	CASRPPQGPQHF	TGTGCCAGCAGACCGCCACAGGGGCCCCAGCATTTT
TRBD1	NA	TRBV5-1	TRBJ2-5	CASSTWTGPGETQYF	TGCGCCAGCAGCACGTGGACAGGGCCCGGGGAGACCCAGTACTTC
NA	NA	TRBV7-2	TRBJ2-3	CASSLLAGAGDTQYF	TGTGCCAGCAGCTTACTTGCTGGGGCCGGAGATACGCAGTATTTT
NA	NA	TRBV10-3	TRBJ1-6	CAISDKAKGVYGSYNSPLHF	TGTGCCATCAGCGATAAGGCGAAAGGTGTCTATGGGTCCTATAATTCACCCCTCCACTTT
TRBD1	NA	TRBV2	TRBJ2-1	CASGTGGEDGHNEQFF	TGTGCCAGCGGCACAGGGGGCGAGGATGGACACAATGAGCAGTTCTTC
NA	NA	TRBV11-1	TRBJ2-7	CASSLASLGGEQYF	TGTGCCAGCAGCTTAGCCTCCCTGGGGGGCGAGCAGTACTTC
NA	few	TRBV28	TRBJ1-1	CASSPPGGNTEAFF	TGTGCCAGCAGTCCGCCGGGTGGGAACACTGAAGCTTTCTTT
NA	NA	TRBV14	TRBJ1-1	CASSRQVNTEAFF	TGTGCCAGCAGCCGGCAGGTGAACACTGAAGCTTTCTTT
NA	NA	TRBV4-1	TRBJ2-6	CASSQPLASGANVLTF	TGCGCCAGCAGCCAACCTCTAGCCTCCGGGGCCAACGTCCTGACTTTC
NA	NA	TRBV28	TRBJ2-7	CASSPTRAGSPYEQYF	TGTGCCAGCAGCCCCACTCGTGCAGGGTCCCCCTACGAGCAGTACTTC
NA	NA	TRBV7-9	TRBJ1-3	CASSLGGDSAIYF	TGTGCCAGCAGCTTAGGGGGTGACAGCGCCATATATTTT
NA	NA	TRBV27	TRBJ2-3	CASRPLAPFYHSSTDTQYF	TGTGCCAGCAGGCCCCTCGCTCCATTCTACCATTCTAGCACAGATACGCAGTATTTT
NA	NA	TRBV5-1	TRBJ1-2	CASSLEGGYTF	TGCGCCAGCAGCTTGGAGGGAGGCTACACCTTC
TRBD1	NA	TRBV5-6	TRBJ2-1	CASSLSGTGKYNEQFF	TGTGCCAGCAGCTTGAGCGGGACAGGGAAGTACAATGAGCAGTTCTTC